Listed here is a single T cell receptor beta chain. What it binds is unknown. These data are taken from a study of Ad26.COV2.S vaccination and SARS-CoV-2 variants. Whole-study results and caveats: Assessments of TCR breadth and depth may have underestimated the total T cell responses.

CDR3 length: 14 amino acids. With 0 bases clipped from V and 7 bases from J, the junction kept 2 bases outside the gene matches. Germline CDR1 KGHSH, CDR2 LQKENI. The sample's treatment: around 19 received Ad26.COV2.S at low or high dose, single or two shots; five or six received placebo; per-sample allocation not given. The study sampled participants on day 63 after the first vaccine or placebo injection. Donation was by an adult aged 18-55 years who was in Boston. As its vector, the vaccine had Ad26, which expressed Wuhan-strain SARS-CoV-2 spike. Profiling relied on immunoSEQ multiplex PCR, and the TCRdb table lists in-frame clones only, not all of them. Altogether about 680,000 clones are present, 70% to 90% being singletons, with the ten largest covering roughly 1.5%.

This TCR was recovered from a person aged 18-60 years who received the Ad26.COV2.S COVID-19 vaccine or a placebo. Sequenced material: peripheral blood, taken in a trial of Ad26.COV2.S vaccine versus placebo. V and J are TRBV18 and TRBJ2-5; 10 bases match TRBD1. The CDR3 sequence is CASSPPTGGLTQYF. CDR3 coding DNA: TGTGCCAGCTCACCACCGACAGGGGGCTTGACCCAGTACTTC.